This T cell receptor (beta chain) was recorded in a study of T cell repertoires in cytomegalovirus infection (dated by TCRdb to between 2019 and 2020). Turning to the overall study: Donor HLA type was relevant to the analysis, as public TCR beta signatures indicated carriage of CMV infection together with the matching HLA type. Study-wide findings and limitations: In the ex vivo response, HLA-C-restricted CMV-specific TCR beta clonotypes were dominant, and in two of eight donors the single most frequent clonotype came from this HLA-C-restricted group. In both this cohort and an independent cohort of approximately 350 donors, the cumulative frequency of public TCR beta family members distinguished carriers of CMV infection plus the relevant HLA type.

The reads were generated on an Illumina HiSeq 1500. The public reads were reprocessed in TCRdb via fastp at Q25 and MiXCR, keeping in-frame beta chains. For every CDR3 protein sequence, its rows merge into one entry that carries the most common genes and DNA. Recorded for this sample are hundreds of thousands of distinct CDR3 sequences; roughly 15% of them occurred a single time. The ten most abundant clones make up around 13% of the sample. A note on this clonotype: The target of this receptor is not known. No clone much larger than this one lies a single base away; base qualities are absent.

The sample taken for sequencing was PBMCs. The sequence was collected from a human donor in good health (CMV status not recorded). Some clones in this sample may be carry-over from other donors' samples.

The CDR3 protein: CASRRGGGGPQHF. In nucleotides, the sequence is TGTGCCAGCAGGAGGGGGGGCGGTGGGCCCCAGCATTTT. The sequence joins TRBV2 to TRBJ1-5; a weak D assignment points to TRBD1 (6 bases agree). Cut back by 6 bases and 9 bases, the V and J ends lie 15 bases apart. CDR1 and CDR2, per the germline V gene, are SNHLY and FYNNEI. The CDR3 contains 13 residues, cysteine and phenylalanine counted. The CDR3 DNA has 39 bases and is translated from base 1.